This T cell receptor beta chain was sequenced for a study of shared clonotypes between healthy human individuals. Points from the study as a whole: The sampled material consisted only of blood, and tissue repertoires are likely to differ.

The V gene end was trimmed by 5 bases and the J gene end by 0 bases; junction bases not matched to a gene: 5. The CDR3 consists of 18 residues. The germline gives CDR1 SGHAT, CDR2 FQNNGV. CD4+ cells yielded CD45RA+ naive and CD45RA-negative memory subsets. Source study methods: As immunoSEQ supplied junction-only sequences (without quality scores), filtering differed. Clones were read by immunoSEQ multiplex PCR, and TCRdb kept only the in-frame ones, dropping some. V and J calls and clone size are as listed in that table; D and trimming were resolved from the DNA. Of over a million clones detected, around 97% appear once; the ten largest clones hold 1.2%. A word on this clone: Its antigen is not identified.

Source material: naive CD4+ T cells sorted from blood. Indicated subset: CD45RA+ positively selected. This chain joins TRBV11-2 and TRBJ2-6, with 12 bases matching TRBD1. This TCR was sampled from a young man in good health. CDR3 coding DNA: TGTGCCAGCAGCAGCCGGGACAGGGGGCCCTCTGGGGCCAACGTCCTGACTTTC. This codes for CASSSRDRGPSGANVLTF.